A single sample is the source of the 29 T cell receptor beta chains below, sequenced in a study of blood T cell repertoires in COVID-19. Only in-frame clones appear in the TCRdb table, and some are missing; sequencing was by immunoSEQ multiplex PCR. The table lists roughly 440,000 clones, 88% of them singletons, with 10% to 15% in the top ten. Material for sequencing was peripheral blood. Receptors originate from a woman between 50 and 59 years old with COVID-19, enrolled during active disease.

This chain joins TRBV28 and TRBJ2-7, with D maybe TRBD2 (5 bases). V lost 5 bases and J 3 bases, leaving 14 bases between the germline ends. CDR3 size: 14 residues. In germline, CDR1 is MDHEN, CDR2 SYDVKM. The CDR3 coding sequence is TGTGCCAGCAGTCCAAGCCTAGGAGGCTACGAGCAGTACTTC. It translates to CASSPSLGGYEQYF. Together with reference TRBV28 and TRBJ2-7, the CDR3 gives the full variable domain: DVKVTQSSRYLVKRTGEKVFLECVQDMDHENMFWYRQDPGLGLRLIYFSYDVKMKEKGDIPEGYSVSREKKERFSLILESASTNQTSMYLCASSPSLGGYEQYFGPGTRLTVT.

This chain joins TRBV11-2 and TRBJ2-7; D is unresolved. The germline V and J ends were trimmed by 1 base and 3 bases, with 7 bases remaining between them. CDR3 length equals 13 residues. Germline-derived CDR1 and CDR2 are SGHAT and FQNNGV. The CDR3 DNA is TGTGCCAGCAGCTTAGTTCCTAACTACGAGCAGTACTTC. It specifies CASSLVPNYEQYF.

This rearrangement joins TRBV9 to TRBJ2-3; D perhaps matches TRBD2 (5 bases). The ends were cut back, 3 bases at V and 3 bases at J, with 14 bases in the middle. The CDR3 length is 15 residues. Germline V gene data show CDR1 as SGDLS and CDR2 as YYNGEE. The CDR3 region has the DNA TGTGCCAGCAGCGGCAGCGGCCCCGAAACAGATACGCAGTATTTT. As protein: CASSGSGPETDTQYF.

The chain has TRBV28 and TRBJ1-5; 9 bases align to TRBD1. Per germline, CDR1 MDHEN and CDR2 SYDVKM. This CDR3 is 13 amino acids long. V shed 1 base and J 15 bases; nucleotides not matched to a gene: 7. This CDR3 reads CASSLLGQGLSHF. Here the CDR3 DNA reads TGTGCCAGCAGTTTATTGGGACAGGGACTGTCGCATTTT.

The rearrangement uses TRBV4-1 and TRBJ1-1; a possible D gene is TRBD1 (6 bases). With 4 bases removed from V and 7 bases from J, the gap between germline ends came to 19 bases. Germline V gene data show CDR1 as MGHRA and CDR2 as YSYEKL. CDR3 length: 15 amino acids. The CDR3 DNA is TGCGCCAGCAGCCCTACGGACAGACTGGTATATGAAGCTTTCTTT. Encoded protein: CASSPTDRLVYEAFF.

The chain couples TRBV9 to TRBJ1-2; unclear D gene. CDR3 length: 12 amino acids. Germline loops: CDR1 SGDLS, CDR2 YYNGEE. V was cut by 5 bases and J by 4 bases, with 9 bases left in between. CDR3 sequence: CASRGLFYGYTF. DNA of the CDR3: TGTGCCAGCAGAGGACTCTTCTATGGCTACACCTTC.

The chain combines TRBV6-5 with TRBJ2-7; 8 nucleotides agree with TRBD1. The J segment lost 4 bases and the V segment lost 5 bases, leaving 7 bases of the junction unmatched. In germline, CDR1 is MNHEY, CDR2 SVGAGI. The CDR3 runs to 14 residues. Here the CDR3 reads CASSTGDRPYEQYF. DNA of the CDR3: TGTGCCAGCAGTACTGGGGACAGGCCGTACGAGCAGTACTTC.

This clone has just one count. This sequence joins TRBV7-9 and TRBJ2-4; a possible D gene is TRBD2 (6 bases). V was cut by 2 bases and J by 1 base, with 9 bases left in between. The CDR3 totals 15 residues. Looked up from germline, CDR1 is SEHNR and CDR2 is FQNEAQ (reference sequence). This CDR3 is CASSLPRGAKNIQYF. The CDR3 coding sequence is TGTGCCAGCAGCTTACCTCGGGGGGCCAAAAACATTCAGTACTTC.

This clone has only one observation. One end of the junction fails to match germline, which may point to a read error. This chain uses TRBV7-3 with TRBJ2-3; weak D call: TRBD1 (6 bases). Germline lookup yields CDR1 SGHTA and CDR2 FQGTGA. The CDR3 covers 13 residues. The CDR3 sequence: CASSLNRDILQYF. CDR3 bases: TGTGCCAGCAGTTTAAACCGGGACATCCTGCAGTATTTT.

V is TRBV19 and J is TRBJ1-5; D gene uncertain. Deletions cut 4 bases from V and 0 bases from J, with 16 bases between. CDR3 length equals 17 residues. The germline gives CDR1 LNHDA, CDR2 SQIVND (reference sequence). The CDR3 nucleotides read TGTGCCAGTAGTACCCTGGAGGGCGGGTATAGCAATCAGCCCCAGCATTTT. Translation: CASSTLEGGYSNQPQHF.

This clone is a singleton in its sample. CDR3 DNA sequence: TGCAGCGTTGGACAGGGAGGTCCCTACGAGCAGTACTTC. It encodes CSVGQGGPYEQYF. The genes are TRBV29-1 and TRBJ2-7, with D maybe TRBD1 (7 bases). The CDR3 length is 13 residues. The germline V gene has CDR1 SQVTM and CDR2 ANQGSEA. V dropped 4 bases and J dropped 2 bases, with 12 bases sitting between them.

This sequence joins TRBV6-6 and TRBJ1-1; D gene ambiguous. CDR1 and CDR2 from the germline V gene are MNHNY and SVGAGI (reference sequence). V was shortened by 5 bases and J by 11 bases, with 6 bases between the two germline ends. The CDR3 spans 9 residues. The CDR3 DNA reads TGTGCCAGCAGTACGAGTGCTTTCTTT. It codes for CASSTSAFF.

This clone appeared once. The rearrangement links TRBV28 to TRBJ2-2, with 7 bases aligning to TRBD2. The germline V gene encodes CDR1 MDHEN and CDR2 SYDVKM. Trimming cost V 5 bases and J 6 bases; bases outside gene matches: 18. The CDR3 covers 18 residues. In nucleotides, the CDR3 is TGTGCCAGCAGTCCCTCTGGTAAACTAGCGAGGTTGGCCGGGGAGCTGTTTTTT. Translating gives CASSPSGKLARLAGELFF.

CDR3 in DNA: TGTGCCATGGCCGGGGGACAGGGGATTGCCGGGGAGCTGTTTTTT. This translates into CAMAGGQGIAGELFF. The chain joins TRBV10-3 to TRBJ2-2; 10 positions agree with TRBD1. Germline assignment: CDR1 ENHRY and CDR2 SYGVKD. J gave up 6 bases and V 9 bases, and 10 bases lay outside the gene matches. This CDR3 contains 15 residues.

The CDR3 reads CSATGEDTQYF. For the CDR3, the DNA is TGCAGTGCTACAGGGGAAGATACGCAGTATTTT. V is TRBV20-1 and J is TRBJ2-3, with a weak D call TRBD1 (6 bases). This CDR3 has 11 residues. V lost 4 bases and J lost 5, with 7 bases in between. Germline V gene sequence: CDR1 DFQATT, CDR2 SNEGSKA (reference sequence).

The gene calls are TRBV7-9 and TRBJ2-3, with TRBD2 identical over 13 bases. J lost 4 bases, V lost 5 bases, and 9 bases had no gene match. The CDR3 totals 17 residues. Germline CDR1 and CDR2: SEHNR and FQNEAQ (reference sequence). CDR3 bases: TGTGCCAGCAGCCGACTAACTAGCGGGGGGGCCCCAGATACGCAGTATTTT. Protein: CASSRLTSGGAPDTQYF.

This chain joins TRBV19 and TRBJ2-2; the match to TRBD2 covers 10 bases. The junction had 8 bases not matched to a gene; V was cut back by 11 bases and J by 5 bases. The CDR3 spans 14 residues. Germline assignment: CDR1 LNHDA and CDR2 SQIVND (reference sequence). The CDR3 here is CAAKRGGRTGELFF. The CDR3 bases are TGTGCCGCCAAGCGGGGGGGCCGTACCGGGGAGCTGTTTTTT. Full variable domain (remainder filled in from reference TRBV19 and TRBJ2-2): DGGITQSPKYLFRKEGQNVTLSCEQNLNHDAMYWYRQDPGQGLRLIYYSQIVNDFQKGDIAEGYSVSREKKESFPLTVTSAQKNPTAFYLCAAKRGGRTGELFFGEGSRLTVL.

The rearrangement joins TRBV6-5 to TRBJ1-1, with TRBD1 matching over 8 bases. The V gene end was trimmed by 2 bases and the J gene end by 2 bases; junction bases not matched to a gene: 1. From germline, CDR1 is MNHEY and CDR2 SVGAGI. The CDR3 runs to 14 residues. CDR3 region: CASSYGTGNTEAFF. CDR3 coding DNA: TGTGCCAGCAGTTACGGGACAGGAAACACTGAAGCTTTCTTT.

The chain uses TRBV19 and TRBJ2-1, with D perhaps matching TRBD1 (5 bases). Germline V lookup: CDR1 LNHDA, CDR2 SQIVND (reference sequence). The CDR3 is made up of 17 amino acids. Trimming took 5 bases from V and 10 from J, leaving 27 bases between them. This chain's CDR3 is CASSPGRRNLGQEEQFF. The CDR3 nucleotides are TGTGCCAGTAGTCCCGGAAGGCGGAACCTAGGACAAGAAGAGCAGTTCTTC.

As for this clone: The sample holds other DNA sequences that translate to the same CDR3. DNA for the CDR3: TGTGCCAGCCGGACAGGTCACTATGGCTACACCTTC. Translated: CASRTGHYGYTF. The J gene is TRBJ1-2, the V gene TRBV19; 7 nucleotides line up with TRBD1. V lost 9 bases and J lost 3; bases outside the gene matches: 4. From germline, CDR1 is LNHDA and CDR2 SQIVND (reference sequence). The CDR3 has 12 amino acids. Using reference TRBV19 and TRBJ1-2 for the parts outside the CDR3, the full variable domain is DGGITQSPKYLFRKEGQNVTLSCEQNLNHDAMYWYRQDPGQGLRLIYYSQIVNDFQKGDIAEGYSVSREKKESFPLTVTSAQKNPTAFYLCASRTGHYGYTFGSGTRLTVV.

The chain links TRBV19 to TRBJ1-5; D is ambiguous. V dropped 10 bases and J dropped 1 base, with 26 bases sitting between them. The length of the CDR3 is 18 residues. Germline-derived CDR1 and CDR2 are LNHDA and SQIVND (reference sequence). CDR3 amino acids: CATFNSHATPRSNQPQHF. CDR3 bases: TGTGCCACCTTTAACAGCCATGCGACCCCGAGAAGCAATCAGCCCCAGCATTTT. The full variable domain, completed using reference TRBV19 and TRBJ1-5, is DGGITQSPKYLFRKEGQNVTLSCEQNLNHDAMYWYRQDPGQGLRLIYYSQIVNDFQKGDIAEGYSVSREKKESFPLTVTSAQKNPTAFYLCATFNSHATPRSNQPQHFGDGTRLSIL.

The chain has TRBV3-1 (or the pseudogene TRBV3-2) and TRBJ1-5; the D is unclear. V gave up 0 bases and J gave up 4 bases, with 7 bases separating them. The CDR3 runs 14 residues. Germline-derived CDR1 and CDR2 are LGHDT and YNNKEL (reference sequence). CDR3 DNA sequence: TGTGCCAGCAGCCAAGATTTGCGAAATCAGCCCCAGCATTTT. Protein: CASSQDLRNQPQHF.

This sequence joins TRBV2 and TRBJ2-1, with TRBD1 matching over 7 bases. Germline CDR1 and CDR2: SNHLY and FYNNEI. Trimming took 7 bases from V and 6 from J; bases not matched to a gene: 12. CDR3 length: 15 residues. Here the CDR3 DNA reads TGTGCCAGCATCCGGGACAGACAGGCACCCAATGAGCAGTTCTTC. Protein sequence: CASIRDRQAPNEQFF.

With regard to this clone: This sample includes further DNA sequences coding for the same CDR3. The chain combines TRBV3-1 (or the pseudogene TRBV3-2) with TRBJ2-7; 7 bases line up with TRBD2. This CDR3 region has 14 residues. J gave up 2 bases and V 3 bases, and 4 bases lay outside the gene matches. CDR1 and CDR2 from the germline V gene are LGHDT and YNNKEL (reference sequence). In nucleotides, the CDR3 is TGTGCCAGCAGCCAGGCTAGCGGACCCTACGAGCAGTACTTC. This gives the protein CASSQASGPYEQYF.

V and J are TRBV10-3 and TRBJ1-2; the D is unclear. CDR3 length: 14 amino acids. The V gene's germline CDR1 is ENHRY and CDR2 SYGVKD. V was clipped by 3 bases and J by 4 bases, with 12 bases between them. The CDR3 nucleotides read TGTGCCATCAGTGACAGCCTACCGGGCTATGGCTACACCTTC. The encoded protein is CAISDSLPGYGYTF.

In DNA form, the CDR3 reads TGCGCCAGCAGCTTGGACAGATCGCAAGAGACCCAGTACTTC. Translated: CASSLDRSQETQYF. The chain recombines TRBV5-1 with TRBJ2-5, with D hard to call. The germline V gene encodes CDR1 SGHRS and CDR2 YFSETQ. V was shortened by 0 bases and J by 2 bases, with 8 bases between the two germline ends. The CDR3 extends over 14 amino acids.

The table lists this clone with a count of one. The chain's CDR3 is CASRGDRGWETQYF. CDR3 bases: TGCGCCAGCAGAGGAGACAGGGGTTGGGAGACCCAGTACTTC. The chain recombines TRBV5-1 with TRBJ2-5; 8 positions agree with TRBD1. The trim removed 5 bases at V and 5 bases at J, leaving 8 bases unmatched. The germline V gene encodes CDR1 SGHRS and CDR2 YFSETQ. CDR3 length: 14 amino acids.

The chain carries TRBV19 and TRBJ1-4; D may be TRBD1 (6 bases). This CDR3 comprises 15 residues. The germline CDR1 and CDR2 sequences are LNHDA and SQIVND (reference sequence). Trimming left V 4 bases short and J 7 bases short, with 16 bases between. CDR3 nucleotide sequence: TGTGCCAGTAGTAGTTACAGGGAATTGGGTGAAAAACTGTTTTTT. This sequence encodes CASSSYRELGEKLFF.

The rearrangement links TRBV5-4 to TRBJ1-1; tentatively, D is TRBD1 (6 bases). This CDR3 region has 13 residues. Trimming stripped 5 bases from V and 5 bases from J, with 13 bases between. Germline CDR1 and CDR2: SGHNT and YYREEE (reference sequence). CDR3 residues: CASRGASGTEAFF. CDR3 sequence (DNA): TGTGCCAGCAGGGGGGCCAGCGGTACTGAAGCTTTCTTT.